A selection of T cell receptor beta chains follows, all from one sample in a study of cytomegalovirus exposure and HLA in healthy donors. Assay: immunoSEQ multiplex PCR; the TCRdb copy retains only in-frame clones and omits some. In the table there are about 140,000 clones, around three quarters of which are singletons. The specimen was PBMCs. The receptors were sampled from an older woman in good health and CMV-seropositive. CDR3s include the opening cysteine and the closing phenylalanine or tryptophan. D genes are given only for firm matches. Clone sizes are given selectively: once, few, many, or a class where the clone is expanded.

v_call	j_call	d_call	clone_size	cdr3_aa	cdr3_nt
TRBV28	TRBJ1-1	-	few	CASRPPGSTEAFF	TGTGCCAGCAGGCCCCCCGGGTCCACTGAAGCTTTCTTT
TRBV2	TRBJ2-2	TRBD1	-	CASSKDRGGLNTGELFF	TGTGCCAGCAGTAAGGACAGGGGGGGACTCAACACCGGGGAGCTGTTTTTT
TRBV15	TRBJ2-7	TRBD1	-	CATSRDDRAYEQYF	TGTGCCACCAGCAGAGACGACAGGGCCTACGAGCAGTACTTC
TRBV5-1	TRBJ2-7	-	-	CASSLTDSYEQYF	TGCGCCAGCAGCCTTACTGATTCCTACGAGCAGTACTTC
TRBV14	TRBJ1-2	-	-	CASSSTGSYGYTF	TGTGCCAGCAGCTCCACAGGGTCCTATGGCTACACCTTC
TRBV28	TRBJ2-7	-	few	CASSLGGFDTPYEQYF	TGTGCCAGCAGTTTGGGGGGTTTCGACACCCCCTACGAGCAGTACTTC
TRBV7-8	TRBJ2-1	TRBD2	-	CASSGTGLAGGEQFF	TGTGCCAGCAGCGGAACGGGACTAGCGGGAGGTGAGCAGTTCTTC
TRBV27	TRBJ1-1	-	few	CASRAQENTEAFF	TGTGCCAGCAGGGCCCAGGAGAACACTGAAGCTTTCTTT
TRBV4-1	TRBJ2-3	-	-	CASRPAGGTDTQYF	TGCGCCAGCAGACCAGCGGGCGGCACAGATACGCAGTATTTT
TRBV5-6	TRBJ1-1	TRBD1	-	CASSLQGAGLQYTEAFF	TGTGCCAGCAGCTTACAGGGGGCAGGATTGCAATACACTGAAGCTTTCTTT
TRBV27	TRBJ2-1	TRBD2	-	CASSHPSGNEQFF	TGTGCCAGCAGTCATCCTAGCGGAAATGAGCAGTTCTTC
TRBV28	TRBJ1-2	-	few	CASTKPGEGPYGYTF	TGTGCCAGCACTAAGCCCGGGGAGGGGCCCTATGGCTACACCTTC
TRBV5-1	TRBJ1-2	-	once	CASSFSDVNYGYTF	TGCGCCAGCAGCTTTTCAGATGTTAACTATGGCTACACCTTC
TRBV9	TRBJ2-1	-	-	CASSARSGKRVSNEQFF	TGTGCCAGCAGCGCCCGATCAGGGAAACGGGTAAGCAATGAGCAGTTCTTC
TRBV6-5	TRBJ2-2	-	-	CASSRHGLTGELFF	TGTGCCAGCAGCCGTCACGGTTTGACCGGGGAGCTGTTTTTT
TRBV6-5	TRBJ2-1	-	-	CASSLGSSYNEQFF	TGTGCCAGCAGTTTGGGGAGCTCCTACAATGAGCAGTTCTTC
TRBV7-3	TRBJ2-7	TRBD1	-	CASSSTGGNEQYF	TGTGCCAGCAGCTCCACAGGGGGGAACGAGCAGTACTTC
TRBV28	TRBJ1-1	-	-	CASSFRSTGNTEAFF	TGTGCCAGCAGTTTTCGTTCGACAGGGAACACTGAAGCTTTCTTT
TRBV19	TRBJ2-5	TRBD2	-	CASSIGGSGVGETQYF	TGTGCCAGTAGTATAGGTGGTAGCGGGGTTGGGGAGACCCAGTACTTC
TRBV5-6	TRBJ2-7	-	-	CASSWGEAYEQYF	TGTGCCAGCAGCTGGGGGGAGGCCTACGAGCAGTACTTC
TRBV4-1	TRBJ1-2	-	-	CASSQEEQGIYGYTF	TGCGCCAGCAGCCAAGAAGAACAGGGAATTTATGGCTACACCTTC
TRBV19	TRBJ2-7	TRBD2	-	CASSGTRSSYEQYF	TGTGCCAGTAGCGGGACTAGGAGCTCCTACGAGCAGTACTTC
TRBV2	TRBJ2-7	TRBD2	-	CASLPAASGSQYEQYF	TGTGCCAGCCTCCCAGCGGCTAGCGGAAGTCAATACGAGCAGTACTTC
TRBV29-1	TRBJ2-7	TRBD2	-	CSASTSGFNEQYF	TGCAGCGCTTCGACTAGCGGATTCAACGAGCAGTACTTC
TRBV11-2	TRBJ2-5	TRBD2	-	CASSLDSGRGLETQYF	TGTGCCAGCAGCTTAGATAGCGGGAGGGGGCTAGAGACCCAGTACTTC
TRBV11-2	TRBJ1-1	-	-	CASSLSARGTEAFF	TGTGCCAGCAGCTTATCGGCACGAGGCACTGAAGCTTTCTTT
TRBV27	TRBJ2-3	TRBD2	-	CASSSRLAGTDTQYF	TGTGCCAGCAGTTCACGACTAGCGGGAACAGATACGCAGTATTTT
TRBV7-8	TRBJ1-1	-	-	CASSFDRYSEAFF	TGTGCCAGCAGCTTCGACAGGTACAGTGAAGCTTTCTTT
TRBV4-2	TRBJ1-1	-	once	CASSQSGNTEAFF	TGTGCCAGCAGCCAATCAGGGAACACTGAAGCTTTCTTT
TRBV18	TRBJ1-1	-	once	CASSPMGGEAFF	TGTGCCAGCTCACCAATGGGGGGTGAAGCTTTCTTT
TRBV2	TRBJ1-1	-	few	CASSGTRLNTEAFF	TGTGCCAGCAGTGGGACAAGGTTGAACACTGAAGCTTTCTTT
TRBV5-1	TRBJ2-2	TRBD2	-	CASSPGTSGTGELFF	TGCGCCAGCAGCCCCGGGACTAGCGGGACCGGGGAGCTGTTTTTT
TRBV2	TRBJ2-7	TRBD1	-	CASSEGTGDEQYF	TGTGCCAGCAGCGAAGGGACAGGGGATGAGCAGTACTTC
TRBV5-4	TRBJ1-4	TRBD1	-	CASSLTGGANEKLFF	TGTGCCAGCAGTCTGACAGGGGGCGCTAATGAAAAACTGTTTTTT
TRBV29-1	TRBJ1-1	TRBD1	-	CSVSDLGQSTEAFF	TGCAGCGTTTCTGACTTGGGACAGTCCACTGAAGCTTTCTTT
TRBV11-2	TRBJ1-3	-	-	CASTSTRNTIYF	TGTGCCAGCACCTCAACTAGAAACACCATATATTTT